What follows are 12 T cell receptor beta chains derived from one specimen sequenced in a study of glioma-infiltrating T cells after dendritic cell vaccination listed by TCRdb under 2016. The library was produced with the immunoSEQ multiplex PCR assay. Drawn from immuneACCESS, this table holds only the in-frame rearrangements with V and J called that TCRdb kept. Clones are partly lost; checked studies trace under half to an unresolved V gene and leave the rest unexplained. The sample records approximately 64,000 clones, 82% of which are singletons. In total, the top ten clones hold approximately 8.5% of the sample. The sample was blood, taken before dendritic cell vaccination. All receptors come from a human donor with glioblastoma.

This clone was recorded only once. The V and J genes are TRBV4-2 and TRBJ2-2; TRBD2 might be the D (5 bases). The CDR3 has 15 residues. Germline lookup yields CDR1 LGHNA and CDR2 YNFKEQ. Trimming pared 0 bases from V and 6 bases from J, leaving 11 bases between. The CDR3 DNA sequence: TGTGCCAGCAGCCAAGACCCTAGCTACGCCGGGGAGCTGTTTTTT. Translated: CASSQDPSYAGELFF.

The chain combines TRBV7-2 with TRBJ1-5; D possibly corresponds to TRBD1 (5 bases). Looked up from germline, CDR1 is SGHTA and CDR2 is FQGNSA. With 5 bases removed from V and 3 bases from J, the gap between germline ends came to 11 bases. The CDR3 has 14 amino acids. CDR3 sequence: CASSPTGYNQPQHF. The DNA of the CDR3 is TGTGCCAGCAGCCCTACAGGTTACAATCAGCCCCAGCATTTT.

This clone has only a few counts. V and J are TRBV9 and TRBJ1-6, with D perhaps TRBD1 (6 bases). Germline V lookup: CDR1 SGDLS, CDR2 YYNGEE. V lost 0 bases, J lost 8 bases, and 9 bases lay in between. The CDR3 length is 14 residues. CDR3 coding DNA: TGTGCCAGCAGCGTAGCAGGGGTTGATTCACCCCTCCACTTT. This sequence encodes CASSVAGVDSPLHF.

The rearrangement joins TRBV13 to TRBJ2-1, with TRBD2 as a possible D gene (5 bases). The CDR3 runs to 13 residues. Germline V gene sequence: CDR1 PRHDT, CDR2 FYEKMQ (reference sequence). Deletions cut 6 bases from V and 2 bases from J, with 8 bases between. CDR3 sequence reads: CASRPGAYNEQFF. In DNA, the CDR3 is TGTGCCAGCAGGCCCGGGGCCTACAATGAGCAGTTCTTC.

The V and J genes are TRBV29-1 and TRBJ1-2; unclear D gene. CDR1 SQVTM and CDR2 ANQGSEA come from the germline V gene. Trimming left V 4 bases short and J 7 bases short, with 10 bases between. CDR3 size: 11 residues. The CDR3 region is CSVGSEGGYTF. The DNA for the CDR3 is TGCAGCGTTGGATCCGAGGGTGGCTACACCTTC.

The chain couples TRBV19 to TRBJ1-5, with unresolved D. This CDR3 contains 15 residues. V lost 5 bases and J 4 bases, leaving 15 bases between the germline ends. Per germline, CDR1 LNHDA and CDR2 SQIVND (reference sequence). The CDR3 is CASSGSGRVNQPQHF. The CDR3 DNA sequence: TGTGCCAGTAGTGGGAGTGGGAGGGTGAATCAGCCCCAGCATTTT.

The genes are TRBV7-8 and TRBJ2-7, with 7 nucleotides matching TRBD2. From germline, CDR1 is SGHVS and CDR2 FQNEAQ. The V segment lost 5 bases and the J segment 1 base; nucleotides outside the gene matches: 8. This CDR3 has 15 residues. CDR3 sequence (DNA): TGTGCCAGCAGCGTTCTCCCTAGCGGTTCCTACGAGCAGTACTTC. Translating it yields CASSVLPSGSYEQYF.

The chain combines TRBV6-4 with TRBJ2-5; D is ambiguous. Per germline, CDR1 MRHNA and CDR2 SNTAGT. There are 15 residues in the CDR3. V lost 2 bases to trimming and J lost 7 bases, with 17 bases between them. The CDR3 DNA is TGTGCCAGCAGTGACCACGGCCAGAGGCCCGGGACCCAGTACTTC. Residues: CASSDHGQRPGTQYF.

V and J are TRBV5-1 and TRBJ2-7, with TRBD1 matching 7 bases. V dropped 8 bases and J dropped 1; count of bases not matched to a gene: 3. The germline V gene has CDR1 SGHRS and CDR2 YFSETQ. This CDR3 region has 12 residues. Here the CDR3 reads CASQGQSYEQYF. The CDR3, as DNA: TGCGCCAGTCAGGGACAGTCCTACGAGCAGTACTTC.

The V call is TRBV2, the J call TRBJ2-1, with D possibly TRBD1 on 5 matching bases. The germline gives CDR1 SNHLY, CDR2 FYNNEI. CDR3 length: 14 amino acids. Between the trimmed V and J ends, which lost 7 bases and 9 bases, there was a span of 19 bases. CDR3 in DNA: TGTGCCAGCACCTCAGGAAGGGGTGCAATTGAGCAGTTCTTC. It codes for CASTSGRGAIEQFF. Based on the CDR3 plus reference TRBV2 and TRBJ2-1, the full variable domain is EPEVTQTPSHQVTQMGQEVILRCVPISNHLYFYWYRQILGQKVEFLVSFYNNEISEKSEIFDDQFSVERPDGSNFTLKIRSTKLEDSAMYFCASTSGRGAIEQFFGPGTRLTVL.

The V call is TRBV25-1, the J call TRBJ2-7; D gene unclear. In germline, CDR1 is MGHDK, CDR2 SYGVNS. V was clipped by 10 bases and J by 0 bases, with 19 bases between them. The CDR3 has 15 residues. The CDR3 sequence is CATNRVSRDSYEQYF. As DNA, the CDR3 is TGTGCCACCAACCGAGTGAGTCGAGACTCCTACGAGCAGTACTTC.

The chain has TRBV5-1 and TRBJ2-1; 10 positions match TRBD2. Germline trimming cut 0 bases from V and 2 bases from J; bases unmatched to any gene: 2. This CDR3 has 16 amino acids. CDR1 is SGHRS and CDR2 is YFSETQ in the germline V gene. The CDR3 protein is CASSLASGGAYNEQFF. The CDR3 DNA follows: TGCGCCAGCAGCTTGGCCAGCGGGGGGGCCTACAATGAGCAGTTCTTC.